One sample yielded the 9 T cell receptor beta chains listed below, sequenced in a study of blood T cell repertoires in COVID-19 (dated by TCRdb to the early 2020s). The method behind the library was the immunoSEQ multiplex PCR assay. Sourced from immuneACCESS, this table was stored by TCRdb with only in-frame sequences that have V and J called. A share of the clones is absent; for the studies checked, an unresolved V gene accounts for under half, and the remainder has no known explanation. This sample gives 130,000 or so clones in total; 82% of them show up just once. About 4.2% of the sample is held by the ten biggest clonotypes. Sequencing input: peripheral blood. The source is a woman between 65 and 79 years old with acute or convalescent COVID-19.

The CDR3 sequence: CASSPWTSASDTQYF. CDR3 in DNA: TGTGCCAGCAGTCCGTGGACTAGCGCGTCAGATACGCAGTATTTT. V is TRBV6-2 or TRBV6-3 and J is TRBJ2-3; TRBD2 agrees at 9 bases. The germline V gene has CDR1 MNHEY and CDR2 SVGEGT. This CDR3 is 15 amino acids long. V gave up 5 bases and J gave up 4 bases; unmatched junction bases: 7.

The V gene is TRBV7-7, the J gene TRBJ2-7, with 7 positions matching TRBD1. The V segment lost 5 bases and the J segment 4 bases; nucleotides outside the gene matches: 11. The CDR3 length is 15 residues. Germline V gives CDR1 SSHAT, CDR2 FNYEAQ (reference sequence). Written as DNA, the CDR3 is TGTGCCAGCAGCCCCCTTTATGGACAGGCTTACGAGCAGTACTTC. Its translation: CASSPLYGQAYEQYF. The full variable domain, its missing parts supplied by reference TRBV7-7 and TRBJ2-7, is GAGVSQSPRYKVTKRGQDVTLRCDPISSHATLYWYQQALGQGPEFLTYFNYEAQPDKSGLPSDRFSAERPEGSISTLTIQRTEQRDSAMYRCASSPLYGQAYEQYFGPGTRLTVT.

The chain employs TRBV6-1 and TRBJ2-3, with a possible D match to TRBD2 (6 bases). V lost 1 base and J 3 bases, leaving 8 bases between the germline ends. The length of the CDR3 is 14 residues. Germline CDR1 MNHNS, CDR2 SASEGT. The CDR3 here is CASSEGAGTDTQYF. In nucleotides, the CDR3 is TGTGCCAGCAGTGAAGGGGCGGGAACAGATACGCAGTATTTT.

The rearrangement joins TRBV25-1 to TRBJ1-5; no reliable D call. The germline V gene encodes CDR1 MGHDK and CDR2 SYGVNS. There are 14 residues in the CDR3. V lost 0 bases and J 3 bases, leaving 6 bases between the germline ends. The CDR3 loop is CASSEYFNNQPQHF. As DNA, the CDR3 is TGTGCCAGCAGTGAATATTTTAACAATCAGCCCCAGCATTTT.

The V gene is TRBV30, the J gene TRBJ1-2; TRBD1 agrees at 7 bases. The germline CDR1 and CDR2 sequences are GTSNPN and SVGIG (reference sequence). Unmatched junction bases numbered 10, after V lost 5 bases and J lost 10 bases. There are 12 residues in the CDR3. Here the CDR3 DNA reads TGTGCCTGGGCACATGCCACAGGGGCCTACACCTTC. Protein: CAWAHATGAYTF.

This chain joins TRBV3-1 (or the pseudogene TRBV3-2) and TRBJ2-6, with TRBD1 identical over 9 bases. This CDR3 is 19 amino acids long. Per germline, CDR1 LGHDT and CDR2 YNNKEL (reference sequence). J lost 1 base, V lost 1 base, and 8 bases had no gene match. CDR3 in DNA: TGTGCCAGCAGCCAAGTCCGACAGGGGGGATATTCTGGGGCCAACGTCCTGACTTTC. Protein sequence: CASSQVRQGGYSGANVLTF.

To note about this clone: This sample also contains other DNA sequences that code for the same CDR3. This chain connects TRBV30 to TRBJ1-1; D may be TRBD1 (6 bases). V lost 1 base and J 0 bases, leaving 6 bases between the germline ends. This CDR3 spans 13 amino acids. Per the germline V gene, CDR1 is GTSNPN and CDR2 is SVGIG (reference sequence). The CDR3 sequence is CAWSGQVNTEAFF. The CDR3 nucleotides are TGTGCCTGGAGTGGACAGGTGAACACTGAAGCTTTCTTT.

The chain carries TRBV3-1 (or the pseudogene TRBV3-2) and TRBJ1-2, with 8 positions matching TRBD1. Per the germline V gene, CDR1 is LGHDT and CDR2 is YNNKEL (reference sequence). V shed 6 bases and J 2 bases; nucleotides not matched to a gene: 5. The CDR3 is made up of 14 amino acids. The DNA for the CDR3 is TGTGCCAGCAGGCCAGGGGGCTACAACTATGGCTACACCTTC. Translating it yields CASRPGGYNYGYTF.

V is TRBV4-1 and J is TRBJ2-1; 9 bases match TRBD2. The CDR3 has 16 residues. Per the germline V gene, CDR1 is MGHRA and CDR2 is YSYEKL. The junction had 7 bases not matched to a gene; V was cut back by 3 bases and J by 4 bases. CDR3 coding DNA: TGCGCCAGCAGCCAGGCTACTAGCGGGCTATACAATGAGCAGTTCTTC. Protein: CASSQATSGLYNEQFF.